The rows below give T cell receptor beta chains drawn from one sample of a study of T-cell memory formation after mild COVID-19. One entry per CDR3 protein results from TCRdb running MiXCR on the 5' RACE reads. The sample includes over 55,000 distinct CDR3 sequences, 9.5% seen only once; the top ten take around 1.2%. Sequencing was performed on PBMCs or a T cell subset sorted from them (not recorded which). These receptors all come from a man younger than 35 who had mild COVID-19 (a few samples of this study predate the infection). Cell type and time point are not known. Both conserved end residues are part of each CDR3. A D gene is named only where the DNA matches it firmly. The size field is filled for only some rows; it gives once, few, many or a size class.

V	J	size	D	CDR3	DNA
TRBV7-2	TRBJ1-5	-	TRBD1	CASSYGTGVVQQPQHF	TGTGCCAGCAGCTACGGGACAGGGGTTGTACAACAGCCCCAGCATTTT
TRBV25-1	TRBJ1-1	-	-	CASSDSGRGNTEAFF	TGTGCCAGCAGTGATTCAGGGCGGGGGAACACTGAAGCTTTCTTT
TRBV7-2	TRBJ2-2	few	-	CASSRTENTGELFF	TGTGCCAGCAGCCGGACAGAGAACACCGGGGAGCTGTTTTTT
TRBV7-7	TRBJ2-5	many	-	CASSLGQGQETQYF	TGTGCCAGCAGCTTAGGGCAGGGTCAAGAGACCCAGTACTTC
TRBV5-1	TRBJ2-5	few	TRBD2	CASSVGLAGGNQETQYF	TGCGCCAGCAGCGTGGGACTAGCGGGGGGCAACCAAGAGACCCAGTACTTC
TRBV7-9	TRBJ1-1	-	TRBD1	CASSSWTGLNTEAFF	TGTGCCAGCAGCTCCTGGACAGGCCTGAACACTGAAGCTTTCTTT
TRBV10-3	TRBJ2-2	few	TRBD1	CAISRTGADTGELFF	TGTGCCATCAGTAGGACAGGGGCCGACACCGGGGAGCTGTTTTTT
TRBV27	TRBJ2-7	few	-	CASSFRGQAYEQYF	TGTGCCAGCAGTTTCAGAGGGCAAGCCTACGAGCAGTACTTC
TRBV5-1	TRBJ2-3	many	-	CASSSTFTDTQYF	TGCGCCAGCAGCTCGACCTTCACAGATACGCAGTATTTT
TRBV7-9	TRBJ1-1	-	-	CASRASHMNTEAFF	TGTGCCAGCAGAGCGTCCCACATGAACACTGAAGCTTTCTTT
TRBV7-2	TRBJ2-5	many	TRBD2	CASSLGTASGQETQYF	TGTGCCAGCAGCTTAGGAACGGCTAGCGGCCAAGAGACCCAGTACTTC
TRBV7-8	TRBJ1-2	few	-	CASSSSGGYTF	TGTGCCAGCAGCAGCTCGGGGGGCTACACCTTC
TRBV18	TRBJ2-1	medium-sized	-	CASSPDRSYNEQFF	TGTGCCAGCTCCCCCGACAGGTCCTACAATGAGCAGTTCTTC
TRBV4-1	TRBJ1-5	many	-	CASSQDSGGSQPQHF	TGCGCCAGCAGCCAAGATTCCGGGGGCAGTCAGCCCCAGCATTTT
TRBV19	TRBJ1-5	-	-	CASSSSSNQPQHF	TGTGCCAGTAGTTCGTCCAGCAATCAGCCCCAGCATTTT
TRBV7-2	TRBJ2-3	few	TRBD2	CASSLVASGGGTDTQYF	TGTGCCAGCAGCTTAGTAGCTAGCGGGGGGGGCACAGATACGCAGTATTTT
TRBV9	TRBJ2-7	-	TRBD1	CASSVAPDRVDEQYF	TGTGCCAGCAGCGTAGCCCCGGACAGGGTCGACGAGCAGTACTTC
TRBV6-1	TRBJ2-3	-	-	CASSGHHTDTQYF	TGTGCCAGCAGTGGACATCACACAGATACGCAGTATTTT
TRBV15	TRBJ2-3	few	-	CATSVALGGAQGTDTQYF	TGTGCCACCAGCGTAGCTTTGGGGGGGGCCCAGGGGACAGATACGCAGTATTTT
TRBV9	TRBJ2-5	-	-	CASSVDSGQGETQYF	-
TRBV5-1	TRBJ2-7	few	-	CASSGDSGLYF	TGCGCCAGCAGCGGTGACAGTGGGCTGTACTTC
TRBV11-1	TRBJ1-1	few	-	CASSLGWSAGGEAFF	TGTGCCAGCAGCTTAGGCTGGTCGGCAGGCGGGGAAGCTTTCTTT
TRBV7-2	TRBJ2-2	few	-	CATTERWSPGTGELFF	TGTGCCACTACGGAACGATGGAGCCCGGGTACCGGGGAGCTGTTTTTT
TRBV7-8	TRBJ1-2	once	TRBD1	CASSRGQGDGYTF	TGTGCCAGCAGCCGCGGACAGGGCGATGGCTACACCTTC
TRBV10-3	TRBJ1-2	few	-	CAINPTRENYGYTF	TGTGCCATCAACCCCACACGGGAAAACTATGGCTACACCTTC
TRBV2	TRBJ1-2	-	-	CASSAPRGQGSYGYTF	TGTGCCAGCAGCGCCCCTCGGGGGCAGGGGAGCTATGGCTACACCTTC
TRBV6-6	TRBJ1-2	-	-	CASSYSTVYGYTF	TGTGCCAGCAGTTACTCGACAGTGTATGGCTACACCTTC
TRBV5-1	TRBJ2-3	many	TRBD1	CASSSGGYTDTQYF	TGCGCCAGCAGCTCAGGGGGCTACACAGATACGCAGTATTTT
TRBV20-1	TRBJ2-5	-	-	CSAVWTGKETQYF	TGCAGTGCGGTCTGGACGGGGAAAGAGACCCAGTACTTC
TRBV20-1	TRBJ1-1	-	-	CSAPTYMNTEAFF	TGCAGTGCGCCGACATACATGAACACTGAAGCTTTCTTT
TRBV6-5	TRBJ2-7	few	-	CASSILGGTYEQYF	TGTGCCAGCAGTATCCTCGGGGGCACCTACGAGCAGTACTTC
TRBV7-3	TRBJ1-6	many	-	CASSLGGDSPLHF	TGTGCCAGCAGCTTAGGGGGGGATTCACCCCTCCACTTT
TRBV11-2	TRBJ2-3	-	-	CASSFAGADTQYF	TGTGCCAGCAGCTTCGCGGGGGCTGATACGCAGTATTTT
TRBV7-2	TRBJ1-4	few	-	CASSPLGGKLFF	TGTGCCAGCAGCCCCCTTGGGGGAAAACTGTTTTTT
TRBV19	TRBJ2-7	few	TRBD2	CASSIQPSGRYEQYF	TGTGCCAGTAGTATTCAGCCTAGCGGACGCTACGAGCAGTACTTC
TRBV7-2	TRBJ2-2	many	-	CASSLHGANTGELFF	TGTGCCAGCAGCTTACATGGGGCGAACACCGGGGAGCTGTTTTTT
TRBV7-9	TRBJ1-4	few	-	CASSFGVGGEKLFF	TGTGCCAGCAGCTTCGGTGTGGGGGGTGAAAAACTGTTTTTT
TRBV11-2	TRBJ2-7	-	TRBD1	CASSLAGQGYEQYF	TGTGCCAGCAGCTTAGCCGGACAGGGCTACGAGCAGTACTTC
TRBV18	TRBJ1-5	once	-	CASSPGAVQGYSNQPQHF	TGTGCCAGCTCACCAGGGGCAGTCCAGGGATATAGCAATCAGCCCCAGCATTTT
TRBV5-6	TRBJ1-1	-	-	CASSLYTNTEAFF	TGTGCCAGCAGCTTGTACACGAACACTGAAGCTTTCTTT
TRBV20-1	TRBJ1-4	-	-	CSARRGSDEKLFF	TGCAGTGCTCGTAGGGGGTCGGATGAAAAACTGTTTTTT
TRBV5-1	TRBJ2-1	many	TRBD2	CASSLELAGVNEQFF	TGCGCCAGCAGCTTGGAATTAGCGGGGGTAAATGAGCAGTTCTTC
TRBV4-1	TRBJ2-4	-	TRBD1	CASSLTIGTGNIQYF	TGCGCCAGCAGCTTAACGATTGGGACAGGGAACATTCAGTACTTC
TRBV7-3	TRBJ2-5	few	TRBD2	CASSDDHPSGGALWRETQYF	TGTGCCAGCAGCGACGACCATCCTAGCGGGGGGGCCTTGTGGCGCGAGACCCAGTACTTC
TRBV7-9	TRBJ2-3	-	-	CASSLQHSTDTQYF	TGTGCCAGCAGCTTACAGCATAGCACAGATACGCAGTATTTT
TRBV18	TRBJ2-7	many	-	CASSPLNEQYF	TGTGCCAGCTCACCCTTGAACGAGCAGTACTTC
TRBV12-3/TRBV12-4	TRBJ2-1	few	-	CASSLRWSSYNEQFF	TGTGCCAGCAGTTTAAGATGGAGCTCCTACAATGAGCAGTTCTTC
TRBV7-9	TRBJ1-2	-	-	CASSFSETRGYTF	TGTGCCAGCAGCTTTTCGGAAACGAGGGGCTACACCTTC
TRBV10-3	TRBJ2-3	-	-	CATREGGADTQYF	TGTGCCACACGAGAGGGGGGGGCAGATACGCAGTATTTT
TRBV7-2	TRBJ2-5	-	TRBD1	CASSIQGQGAWETQYF	TGTGCCAGCAGCATACAGGGACAGGGGGCATGGGAGACCCAGTACTTC
TRBV7-2	TRBJ2-3	few	TRBD2	CASSLPGGADTQYF	TGTGCCAGCAGCTTACCCGGGGGGGCAGATACGCAGTATTTT
TRBV28	TRBJ2-2	-	-	CASSAQAHTGELFF	TGTGCCAGCAGTGCCCAGGCCCACACCGGGGAGCTGTTTTTT
TRBV11-3	TRBJ1-1	few	-	CASSYDSNTEAFF	TGTGCCAGCAGCTACGATTCGAACACTGAAGCTTTCTTT
TRBV28	TRBJ1-5	-	-	CASTAAGYQPQHF	TGTGCCAGCACCGCCGCGGGTTATCAGCCCCAGCATTTT
TRBV30	TRBJ1-2	-	-	CAWSGTNRGYGYTF	TGTGCCTGGAGTGGTACGAACAGAGGCTATGGCTACACCTTC
TRBV11-2	TRBJ2-7	-	-	CASSWSGPSGYF	TGTGCCAGCAGCTGGTCGGGTCCCTCGGGGTACTTC
TRBV7-2	TRBJ2-3	medium-sized	-	CASSLGFTDTQYF	TGTGCCAGCAGCTTGGGCTTCACAGATACGCAGTATTTT
TRBV7-9	TRBJ1-1	-	-	CASIQTGLGREAFF	TGTGCCAGCATCCAAACGGGGTTAGGCAGGGAAGCTTTCTTT
TRBV11-2	TRBJ2-6	few	-	CASIGANVLTF	TGTGCCAGCATTGGGGCCAACGTCCTGACTTTC
TRBV20-1	TRBJ1-3	-	-	CSATQPQGANTIYF	TGCAGTGCTACACAACCCCAGGGCGCAAACACCATATATTTT